These 17 T cell receptor beta chains share one sample of origin, sequenced in a study of blood T cell repertoires in COVID-19 (dated by TCRdb to 2019 to 2021). Library method: the immunoSEQ multiplex PCR assay. TCRdb provides this immuneACCESS table in a form limited to in-frame rearrangements. Some clones are lacking; in checked studies, under half of them reflect an unresolved V gene, and why the rest are absent is not known. This sample comprises more than 95,000 clones, roughly nine tenths of them detected only once. Of the sample, less than 6.5% falls within the top ten clones. The specimen sequenced was peripheral blood. These receptors all come from a human donor in a cohort sampled during active COVID-19.

This chain joins TRBV28 and TRBJ2-7, with 8 bases identical to TRBD2. Unmatched junction bases numbered 10, after V lost 5 bases and J lost 4 bases. This CDR3 spans 15 amino acids. Germline lookup yields CDR1 MDHEN and CDR2 SYDVKM. This CDR3 is CASSTPLSGSYEQYF. The CDR3 nucleotides read TGTGCCAGCAGTACGCCCCTAAGCGGGAGTTACGAGCAGTACTTC.

The genes are TRBV5-1 and TRBJ2-2; 8 nucleotides agree with TRBD2. CDR3 length equals 15 residues. V trimming: 1 base; J trimming: 1 base; junction bases outside the gene matches: 0. Germline V gene sequence: CDR1 SGHRS, CDR2 YFSETQ. The CDR3 DNA reads TGCGCCAGCAGCTTGCGGGAGGGGAACACCGGGGAGCTGTTTTTT. This translates into CASSLREGNTGELFF. The variable domain in full, completed from reference TRBV5-1 and TRBJ2-2, reads KAGVTQTPRYLIKTRGQQVTLSCSPISGHRSVSWYQQTPGQGLQFLFEYFSETQRNKGNFPGRFSGRQFSNSRSEMNVSTLELGDSALYLCASSLREGNTGELFFGEGSRLTVL.

The chain's CDR3 is CASSTGTSGLQTWETQYF. The CDR3 DNA follows: TGTGCCAGCAGTACCGGGACTAGCGGGCTCCAGACCTGGGAGACCCAGTACTTC. This chain connects TRBV28 to TRBJ2-5; 12 bases map to TRBD2. From germline, CDR1 is MDHEN and CDR2 SYDVKM. V trimming: 5 bases; J trimming: 5 bases; junction bases outside the gene matches: 15. The CDR3 covers 18 residues. Full variable domain (rest looked up from reference TRBV28 and TRBJ2-5): DVKVTQSSRYLVKRTGEKVFLECVQDMDHENMFWYRQDPGLGLRLIYFSYDVKMKEKGDIPEGYSVSREKKERFSLILESASTNQTSMYLCASSTGTSGLQTWETQYFGPGTRLLVL.

The gene calls are TRBV18 and TRBJ2-5; no reliable D call. V was pared by 1 base and J by 2 bases, with 8 bases between. CDR1 and CDR2 from the germline V gene are KGHSH and LQKENI. CDR3 length: 14 amino acids. CDR3 nucleotide sequence: TGTGCCAGCTCACCACGGCCAGGACAAGAGACCCAGTACTTC. Translating it yields CASSPRPGQETQYF.

The chain couples TRBV7-6 to TRBJ2-2, with 7 bases aligning to TRBD1. With 1 base clipped from V and 7 bases from J, the junction kept 6 bases outside the gene matches. The CDR3 is made up of 15 amino acids. CDR1 is SGHVS, CDR2 FNYEAQ, per germline. The CDR3 spells CASSLEQGLGGELFF. In DNA, the CDR3 is TGTGCCAGCAGCTTAGAACAGGGGCTAGGCGGGGAGCTGTTTTTT. Variable domain in full (rest from reference TRBV7-6 and TRBJ2-2): GAGVSQSPRYKVTKRGQDVALRCDPISGHVSLYWYRQALGQGPEFLTYFNYEAQQDKSGLPNDRFSAERPEGSISTLTIQRTEQRDSAMYRCASSLEQGLGGELFFGEGSRLTVL.

The rearrangement uses TRBV7-3 and TRBJ1-2; D is uncertain. CDR1 is SGHTA and CDR2 is FQGTGA in the germline V gene. With 1 base removed from V and 0 bases from J, the gap between germline ends came to 12 bases. CDR3 length equals 16 residues. The CDR3 DNA is TGTGCCAGCAGCTTAAATGGAGGGCCCTCTAACTATGGCTACACCTTC. Protein product: CASSLNGGPSNYGYTF.

J is TRBJ1-6 and V is TRBV19; tentative D call: TRBD1 (6 bases). Trimming stripped 10 bases from V and 7 bases from J, with 14 bases between. Germline values: CDR1 LNHDA, CDR2 SQIVND (reference sequence). CDR3 length: 13 amino acids. The CDR3, as DNA: TGTGCCACCTCGGACAGCAGAAATTCACCCCTCCACTTT. This translates into CATSDSRNSPLHF.

V is TRBV3-1 (or the pseudogene TRBV3-2) and J is TRBJ1-5; TRBD1 aligns across 8 bases. V dropped 6 bases and J dropped 7; count of bases not matched to a gene: 8. The CDR3 sequence is 14 residues long. CDR1 is LGHDT, CDR2 YNNKEL, per germline (reference sequence). The CDR3, as DNA: TGTGCCAGCAGTCCCACAGGGGGATGGCAGCCCCAGCATTTT. Encoded protein: CASSPTGGWQPQHF.

The chain uses TRBV10-3 and TRBJ2-3; possible D gene TRBD1, 6 bases. Germline V gene lookup returns CDR1 ENHRY and CDR2 SYGVKD. Trimming took 10 bases from V and 4 from J, leaving 21 bases between them. The CDR3 is made up of 15 amino acids. The CDR3 coding sequence is TGTGCCACGGGGTCAACAGGGCCCGGGGCAGATACGCAGTATTTT. This sequence encodes CATGSTGPGADTQYF.

The V call is TRBV29-1, the J call TRBJ2-7; 11 bases match TRBD2. Unmatched junction bases numbered 11, after V lost 4 bases and J lost 0 bases. The CDR3 runs to 17 residues. The V gene's germline CDR1 is SQVTM and CDR2 ANQGSEA. CDR3 sequence (DNA): TGCAGCGTTGCCGGTTGGACTAGCGGGCTGAGCTCCTACGAGCAGTACTTC. Residues: CSVAGWTSGLSSYEQYF.

The V call is TRBV7-2, the J call TRBJ2-3, with 7 bases identical to TRBD2. The CDR3 covers 14 residues. Trimming at V came to 5 bases and at J to 5 bases, leaving 7 bases not matched to a gene. Germline CDR1 reads SGHTA; CDR2 reads FQGNSA. CDR3: CASSRSGPRDTQYF. The CDR3 DNA is TGTGCCAGCAGCCGTAGCGGGCCCAGAGATACGCAGTATTTT. Full variable domain (missing parts from reference TRBV7-2 and TRBJ2-3): GAGVSQSPSNKVTEKGKDVELRCDPISGHTALYWYRQSLGQGLEFLIYFQGNSAPDKSGLPSDRFSAERTGGSVSTLTIQRTQQEDSAVYLCASSRSGPRDTQYFGPGTRLTVL.

The chain carries TRBV9 and TRBJ2-6, with 8 bases lining up with TRBD1. In germline, CDR1 is SGDLS, CDR2 YYNGEE. CDR3 size: 16 residues. V shed 4 bases and J 0 bases; nucleotides not matched to a gene: 3. CDR3 sequence: CASSIQGGSGANVLTF. DNA for the CDR3: TGTGCCAGCAGCATACAGGGGGGCTCTGGGGCCAACGTCCTGACTTTC.

This clone was seen a single time. The chain links TRBV27 to TRBJ1-5, with TRBD1 matching over 9 bases. The CDR3 contains 16 residues. With 6 bases clipped from V and 4 bases from J, the junction kept 10 bases outside the gene matches. Germline lookup yields CDR1 MNHEY and CDR2 SMNVEV (reference sequence). CDR3 loop: CASRPPGTGKNQPQHF. The CDR3 coding sequence is TGTGCCAGCAGACCACCAGGGACAGGGAAGAATCAGCCCCAGCATTTT.

V gene TRBV5-1 combines with J gene TRBJ2-3, with TRBD1 identical over 9 bases. The germline CDR1 and CDR2 sequences are SGHRS and YFSETQ. This CDR3 has 15 residues. The V gene end was trimmed by 0 bases and the J gene end by 2 bases; junction bases not matched to a gene: 1. CDR3 sequence reads: CASSLGDRDTDTQYF. CDR3 nucleotides: TGCGCCAGCAGCTTGGGGGACAGGGACACAGATACGCAGTATTTT.

J is TRBJ2-7 and V is TRBV4-3, with D perhaps TRBD1 (5 bases). Germline V gene sequence: CDR1 LGHNA, CDR2 YSLEER. This CDR3 is built from 15 residues. The V gene lost 4 bases and the J gene lost 6 bases, with 19 bases spanning the gap. This CDR3 reads CASSRRYQGLGEQYF. The CDR3 nucleotides read TGCGCCAGCAGCCGTCGGTACCAGGGCCTTGGCGAGCAGTACTTC.

The chain is built from TRBV3-1 (or the pseudogene TRBV3-2) and TRBJ2-3; 7 bases line up with TRBD2. Trimming at V came to 1 base and at J to 6 bases, leaving 4 bases not matched to a gene. The germline CDR1 and CDR2 sequences are LGHDT and YNNKEL (reference sequence). The CDR3 is 14 residues long. In DNA, the CDR3 is TGTGCCAGCAGCCAAGTGGGGGGGAGCGATACGCAGTATTTT. Its protein product is CASSQVGGSDTQYF.

This clone has only a few counts. The rearrangement uses TRBV4-1 and TRBJ2-2; TRBD1 agrees at 8 bases. Germline CDR1 MGHRA, CDR2 YSYEKL. The CDR3 is 16 amino acids. Trimming cost V 6 bases and J 2 bases; bases outside gene matches: 8. The CDR3 sequence: CASRSTGGVNTGELFF. CDR3 bases: TGCGCCAGCAGAAGTACAGGGGGAGTAAACACCGGGGAGCTGTTTTTT.